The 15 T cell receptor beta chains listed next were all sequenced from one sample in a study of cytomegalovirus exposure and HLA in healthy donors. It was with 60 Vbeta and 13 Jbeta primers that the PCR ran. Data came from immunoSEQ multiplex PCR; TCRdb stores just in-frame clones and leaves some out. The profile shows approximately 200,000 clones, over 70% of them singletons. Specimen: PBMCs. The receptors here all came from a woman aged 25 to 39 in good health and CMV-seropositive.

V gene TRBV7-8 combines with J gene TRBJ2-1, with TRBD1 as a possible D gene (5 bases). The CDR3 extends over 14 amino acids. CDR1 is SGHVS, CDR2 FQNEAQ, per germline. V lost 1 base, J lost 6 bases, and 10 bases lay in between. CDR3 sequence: CASSLVRASNEQFF. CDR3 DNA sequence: TGTGCCAGCAGCTTAGTCAGGGCGTCCAATGAGCAGTTCTTC.

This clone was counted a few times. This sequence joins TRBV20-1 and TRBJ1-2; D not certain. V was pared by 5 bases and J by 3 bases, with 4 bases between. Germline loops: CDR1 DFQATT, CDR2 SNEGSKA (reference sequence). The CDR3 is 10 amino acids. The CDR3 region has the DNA TGCAGTGCTTCCTACTATGGCTACACCTTC. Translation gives CSASYYGYTF.

CDR3 loop: CASSRTSGRAVVFREQYF. The CDR3 DNA is TGTGCCAGCAGTAGAACTAGCGGGAGGGCCGTCGTCTTCCGTGAGCAGTACTTC. This chain uses TRBV11-2 with TRBJ2-7; 13 nucleotides agree with TRBD2. V gave up 6 bases and J gave up 7 bases; unmatched junction bases: 18. CDR3 length: 18 residues. Germline CDR1 and CDR2: SGHAT and FQNNGV.

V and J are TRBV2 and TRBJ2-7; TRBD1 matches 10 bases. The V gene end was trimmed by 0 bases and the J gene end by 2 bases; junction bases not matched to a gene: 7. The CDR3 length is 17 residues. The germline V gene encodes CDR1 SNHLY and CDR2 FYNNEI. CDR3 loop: CASSEALRTGGPYEQYF. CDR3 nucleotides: TGTGCCAGCAGTGAAGCGCTAAGGACAGGGGGTCCCTACGAGCAGTACTTC.

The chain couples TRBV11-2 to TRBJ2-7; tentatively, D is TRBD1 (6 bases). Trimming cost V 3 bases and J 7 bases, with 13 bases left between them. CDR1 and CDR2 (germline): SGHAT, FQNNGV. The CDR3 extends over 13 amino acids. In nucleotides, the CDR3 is TGTGCCAGCAGCTTTTTGGGGGCGCGAGAGCAGTACTTC. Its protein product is CASSFLGAREQYF.

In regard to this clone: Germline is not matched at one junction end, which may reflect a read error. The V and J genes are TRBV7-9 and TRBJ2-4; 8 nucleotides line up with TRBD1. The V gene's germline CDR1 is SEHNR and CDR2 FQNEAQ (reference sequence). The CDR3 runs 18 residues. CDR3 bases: TGTTCCAGCAGCTTGCAATCCGGACAGGGTGGGGACAAAAACATTCAGTACTTC. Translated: CSSSLQSGQGGDKNIQYF.

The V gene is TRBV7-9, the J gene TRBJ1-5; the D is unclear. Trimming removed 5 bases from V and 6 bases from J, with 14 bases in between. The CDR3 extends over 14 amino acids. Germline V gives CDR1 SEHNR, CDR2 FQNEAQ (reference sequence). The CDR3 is CASSPAGFGQPQHF. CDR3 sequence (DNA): TGTGCCAGCAGCCCGGCCGGGTTTGGTCAGCCCCAGCATTTT.

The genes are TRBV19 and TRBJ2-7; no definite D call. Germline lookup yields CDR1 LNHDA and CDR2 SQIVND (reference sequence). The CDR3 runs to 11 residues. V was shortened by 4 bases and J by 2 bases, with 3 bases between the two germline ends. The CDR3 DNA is TGTGCCAGTAGTAACACCTACGAGCAGTACTTC. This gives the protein CASSNTYEQYF.

The CDR3 coding sequence is TGTGCCAGCAGCTCGACTAGCGGGGCGAACACCGGGGAGCTGTTTTTT. Translated, it gives CASSSTSGANTGELFF. The chain combines TRBV7-9 with TRBJ2-2, with 11 bases lining up with TRBD2. The CDR3 length is 16 residues. The germline V gene has CDR1 SEHNR and CDR2 FQNEAQ (reference sequence). V was clipped by 4 bases and J by 0 bases; unmatched bases: 1.

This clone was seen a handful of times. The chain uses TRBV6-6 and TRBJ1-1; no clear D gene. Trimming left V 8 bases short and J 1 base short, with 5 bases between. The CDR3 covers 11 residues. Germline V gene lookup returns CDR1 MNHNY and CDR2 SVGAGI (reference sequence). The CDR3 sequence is CASGQNTEAFF. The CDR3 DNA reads TGTGCCAGCGGCCAGAACACTGAAGCTTTCTTT.

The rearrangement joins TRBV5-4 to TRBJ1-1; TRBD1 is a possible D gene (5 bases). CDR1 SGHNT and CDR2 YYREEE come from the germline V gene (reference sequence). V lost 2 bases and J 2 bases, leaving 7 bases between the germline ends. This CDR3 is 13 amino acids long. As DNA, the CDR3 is TGTGCCAGCAGCTTTGGACATAACACTGAAGCTTTCTTT. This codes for CASSFGHNTEAFF.

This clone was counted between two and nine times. In nucleotides, the CDR3 is TGCGCCAGCAGCCAAGGACCGGGACAGGGGGCGCGGAAACTGTTTTTT. Protein sequence: CASSQGPGQGARKLFF. V gene TRBV4-1 combines with J gene TRBJ1-4, with 12 positions matching TRBD1. V lost 1 base, J lost 11 bases, and 8 bases stayed unmatched. The CDR3 runs to 16 residues. Per the germline V gene, CDR1 is MGHRA and CDR2 is YSYEKL.

The CDR3: CASSPNRGEGLGYF. CDR3 coding DNA: TGTGCCAGCTCACCTAACAGGGGCGAGGGCTTAGGATACTTC. J is TRBJ2-4 and V is TRBV18; 7 nucleotides line up with TRBD1. The CDR3 extends over 14 amino acids. Trimming at V came to 3 bases and at J to 16 bases, leaving 15 bases not matched to a gene. Germline lookup yields CDR1 KGHSH and CDR2 LQKENI.

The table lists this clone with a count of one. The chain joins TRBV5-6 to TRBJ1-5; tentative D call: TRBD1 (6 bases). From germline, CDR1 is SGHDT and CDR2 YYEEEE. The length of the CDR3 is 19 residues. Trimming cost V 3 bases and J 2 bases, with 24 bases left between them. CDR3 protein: CASSSRGDTGRGGNQPQHF. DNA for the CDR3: TGTGCCAGCAGCTCTCGTGGGGACACAGGACGCGGTGGCAATCAGCCCCAGCATTTT.

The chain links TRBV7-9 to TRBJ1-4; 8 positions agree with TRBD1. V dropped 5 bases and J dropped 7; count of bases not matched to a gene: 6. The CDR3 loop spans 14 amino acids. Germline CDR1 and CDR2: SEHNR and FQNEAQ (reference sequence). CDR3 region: CASSLGQGFEKLFF. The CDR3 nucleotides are TGTGCCAGCAGCCTTGGACAGGGTTTTGAAAAACTGTTTTTT.